These 10 T cell receptor beta chains were sequenced from one sample in a study of control samples from healthy donors and cancer patients. TCRdb keeps only in-frame clones here, not all; method: immunoSEQ multiplex PCR. The data contain 88,000 or so clones, 85% to 95% of them singletons. The sample taken for sequencing was blood. All receptors derive from a woman aged 18-35 years in good health.

This rearrangement joins TRBV27 to TRBJ1-1; D not resolved. The CDR3 is 15 amino acids. Trimming stripped 4 bases from V and 1 base from J, with 13 bases between. Germline V gene data show CDR1 as MNHEY and CDR2 as SMNVEV (reference sequence). CDR3: CASSSPSSENTEAFF. In DNA form, the CDR3 reads TGTGCCAGCAGTTCACCCTCATCAGAGAACACTGAAGCTTTCTTT.

The V gene is TRBV6-1, the J gene TRBJ2-1; TRBD2 matches 13 bases. Trimming at V came to 2 bases and at J to 7 bases, leaving 2 bases not matched to a gene. This CDR3 is built from 15 residues. Germline V gene data show CDR1 as MNHNS and CDR2 as SASEGT. The CDR3 sequence is CASSERTSGRNEQFF. CDR3 DNA sequence: TGTGCCAGCAGTGAAAGGACTAGCGGGAGAAATGAGCAGTTCTTC.

The chain uses TRBV5-4 and TRBJ2-7; 12 bases fit TRBD1. The CDR3 is 15 amino acids. J gave up 6 bases and V 0 bases, and 4 bases lay outside the gene matches. Germline lookup yields CDR1 SGHNT and CDR2 YYREEE (reference sequence). The DNA of the CDR3 is TGTGCCAGCAGCTTGGCCGGGACAGGGGGCCTCGAGCAGTACTTC. Translated, it gives CASSLAGTGGLEQYF.

The rearrangement uses TRBV19 and TRBJ2-3; tentatively, D is TRBD2 (6 bases). The CDR3 loop spans 14 amino acids. V was clipped by 6 bases and J by 5 bases, with 15 bases between them. The germline V gene has CDR1 LNHDA and CDR2 SQIVND (reference sequence). Written as DNA, the CDR3 is TGTGCCAGTAGAGACCGCTGGCGGGGAGATACGCAGTATTTT. Translated, it gives CASRDRWRGDTQYF.

V and J are TRBV19 and TRBJ1-5, with TRBD1 matching 7 bases. Germline V lookup: CDR1 LNHDA, CDR2 SQIVND (reference sequence). The CDR3 contains 15 residues. V lost 5 bases to trimming and J lost 0 bases; unmatched junction nucleotides: 4. The CDR3 loop reads CASSGGQTSNQPQHF. The CDR3 DNA follows: TGTGCCAGTAGTGGGGGACAGACTAGCAATCAGCCCCAGCATTTT.

CDR3 protein: CASSLVGGSGNTIYF. Written as DNA, the CDR3 is TGTGCCAGCAGCTTAGTAGGGGGCTCTGGAAACACCATATATTTT. This rearrangement joins TRBV7-6 to TRBJ1-3, with D maybe TRBD1 (6 bases). Per germline, CDR1 SGHVS and CDR2 FNYEAQ. The CDR3 loop spans 15 amino acids. The V and J ends lost 1 base and 0 bases respectively, with 7 bases between them.

The CDR3 DNA reads as TGTGCCAGCAGCTTAGGGGGCATCAATCAGCCCCAGCATTTT. Residues: CASSLGGINQPQHF. The rearrangement links TRBV7-9 to TRBJ1-5; TRBD1 is a possible D gene (5 bases). The V end lost 1 base, the J end lost 3 bases, and 7 bases lay between the germline ends. CDR1 and CDR2 from the germline V gene are SEHNR and FQNEAQ (reference sequence). This CDR3 contains 14 residues. The variable domain in full, with the rest retrieved from reference TRBV7-9 and TRBJ1-5, is DTGVSQNPRHKITKRGQNVTFRCDPISEHNRLYWYRQTLGQGPEFLTYFQNEAQLEKSRLLSDRFSAERPKGSFSTLEIQRTEQGDSAMYLCASSLGGINQPQHFGDGTRLSIL.

The chain links TRBV7-2 to TRBJ2-5; 7 bases fit TRBD2. CDR1 SGHTA and CDR2 FQGNSA come from the germline V gene. J gave up 2 bases and V 7 bases, and 16 bases lay outside the gene matches. The CDR3 is made up of 17 amino acids. The CDR3 here is CASTLNPWRGKQETQYF. The CDR3 DNA is TGTGCCAGCACTTTAAATCCCTGGCGGGGGAAACAAGAGACCCAGTACTTC.

This sequence joins TRBV19 and TRBJ2-2, with 8 bases identical to TRBD1. Trimming removed 8 bases from V and 6 bases from J; junction bases left unmatched: 11. In germline, CDR1 is LNHDA, CDR2 SQIVND (reference sequence). The CDR3 runs to 15 residues. The CDR3 DNA is TGTGCCAGTCAGACAGGGGACGGTCGAGCCGGGGAGCTGTTTTTT. Translation gives CASQTGDGRAGELFF.

V gene TRBV19 combines with J gene TRBJ2-1, with TRBD2 matching 9 bases. V gave up 4 bases and J gave up 8 bases; unmatched junction bases: 6. There are 14 residues in the CDR3. CDR1 and CDR2 (germline): LNHDA, SQIVND (reference sequence). The CDR3, as DNA: TGTGCCAGTAGTAAAGGACTAGCGACCGATGAGCAGTTCTTC. It yields the protein CASSKGLATDEQFF.